This T cell receptor (beta chain) was identified during a study of technical replicates of blood from a handful of donors. Method: immunoSEQ multiplex PCR; TCRdb's copy keeps in-frame clones and lacks some. The repertoire holds around 76,000 clones, with roughly 91% as singletons. V shed 6 bases and J 9 bases; nucleotides not matched to a gene: 4. The CDR3 spans 12 residues. Germline assignment: CDR1 MDHEN and CDR2 SYDVKM. This chain uses TRBV28 with TRBJ1-5, with 8 nucleotides matching TRBD1. The sequenced sample consisted of T cells isolated from PBMCs. The TCR sequence derives from a human donor in good health. The CDR3 sequence is CASSLQGGPQHF. DNA for the CDR3: TGTGCCAGCAGCCTACAGGGGGGGCCCCAGCATTTT.